The rows below give T cell receptor beta chains drawn from one sample of a study of shared clonotypes between healthy human individuals. Measured with immunoSEQ multiplex PCR; TCRdb has only the in-frame clones, and not every one. The sample lists roughly 1.4 million clones; 98% were seen once. The material sequenced was naive CD4+ T cells sorted from blood. Receptors originate from a young man in good health. The CDR3 runs from the conserved cysteine through the conserved F or W. Each record gives: J gene, clone size, D gene, V gene, CDR3 protein, CDR3 DNA. A D gene is named only where the DNA matches it firmly. Size tells how often a clone was seen (once, few, many) or the class of an expanded clone, and some rows leave it out.

j_gene: TRBJ2-7; abundance: -; d_gene: -; v_gene: TRBV18; CDR3aa: CASSPPGSHEQYF; CDR3nt: TGTGCCAGCTCACCACCGGGCTCCCACGAGCAGTACTTC
j_gene: TRBJ2-2; abundance: -; d_gene: TRBD2; v_gene: TRBV28; CDR3aa: CASSDGGLAGARSGELFF; CDR3nt: TGTGCCAGCAGCGACGGGGGACTAGCGGGAGCAAGGTCCGGGGAGCTGTTTTTT
j_gene: TRBJ2-1; abundance: once; d_gene: -; v_gene: TRBV18; CDR3aa: CASSPTGQKNEQFF; CDR3nt: TGTGCCAGCTCACCCACCGGGCAGAAAAATGAGCAGTTCTTC
j_gene: TRBJ1-3; abundance: -; d_gene: -; v_gene: TRBV18; CDR3aa: CASSPTGLSGNTIYF; CDR3nt: TGTGCCAGCTCACCCACGGGGCTCTCTGGAAACACCATATATTTT
j_gene: TRBJ2-2; abundance: -; d_gene: TRBD1; v_gene: TRBV11-3; CDR3aa: CASSLGAGGIGELFF; CDR3nt: TGTGCCAGCAGCCTCGGCGCAGGGGGCATCGGGGAGCTGTTTTTT
j_gene: TRBJ1-5; abundance: -; d_gene: TRBD1; v_gene: TRBV28; CDR3aa: CASSSTGGLSNQPQHF; CDR3nt: TGTGCCAGCAGTTCAACAGGGGGCTTGAGCAATCAGCCCCAGCATTTT
j_gene: TRBJ1-5; abundance: -; d_gene: -; v_gene: TRBV10-3; CDR3aa: CAIRGNGNQPQHF; CDR3nt: TGTGCCATCAGAGGGAATGGCAATCAGCCCCAGCATTTT
j_gene: TRBJ2-5; abundance: -; d_gene: -; v_gene: TRBV27; CDR3aa: CASSGPSGPRKTQYF; CDR3nt: TGTGCCAGCAGTGGCCCCTCGGGACCCAGGAAGACCCAGTACTTC
j_gene: TRBJ1-2; abundance: -; d_gene: TRBD1; v_gene: TRBV5-5; CDR3aa: CASSTGQGAKFGYTF; CDR3nt: TGTGCCAGCAGTACGGGACAGGGGGCGAAATTTGGCTACACCTTC
j_gene: TRBJ2-5; abundance: -; d_gene: -; v_gene: TRBV5-6; CDR3aa: CASSFGGGGAQYF; CDR3nt: TGTGCCAGCAGCTTCGGCGGCGGAGGCGCCCAGTACTTC
j_gene: TRBJ2-7; abundance: -; d_gene: -; v_gene: TRBV18; CDR3aa: CASSPLATSYEQYF; CDR3nt: TGTGCCAGCTCACCACTGGCGACCTCCTACGAGCAGTACTTC
j_gene: TRBJ1-2; abundance: -; d_gene: -; v_gene: TRBV27; CDR3aa: CASGVPDVNYGYTF; CDR3nt: TGTGCCAGCGGTGTCCCAGACGTGAACTATGGCTACACCTTC
j_gene: TRBJ1-2; abundance: -; d_gene: -; v_gene: TRBV6-1; CDR3aa: CASSEAQDGANSNYGYTF; CDR3nt: TGTGCCAGCAGTGAAGCGCAGGACGGAGCTAACTCTAACTATGGCTACACCTTC
j_gene: TRBJ1-5; abundance: -; d_gene: TRBD1; v_gene: TRBV7-2; CDR3aa: CASSLARGQGGHQPQHF; CDR3nt: TGTGCCAGCAGCTTAGCGAGGGGGCAGGGAGGCCATCAGCCCCAGCATTTT
j_gene: TRBJ1-5; abundance: -; d_gene: -; v_gene: TRBV6-5; CDR3aa: CASSLEGFSNQPQHF; CDR3nt: TGTGCCAGCAGTTTGGAGGGTTTTAGCAATCAGCCCCAGCATTTT
j_gene: TRBJ2-7; abundance: -; d_gene: TRBD1; v_gene: TRBV5-1; CDR3aa: CASSAQGASYEQYF; CDR3nt: TGCGCCAGCAGCGCACAGGGGGCCAGTTACGAGCAGTACTTC
j_gene: TRBJ2-7; abundance: -; d_gene: TRBD2; v_gene: TRBV6-1; CDR3aa: CASSEHGLAGAHEQYF; CDR3nt: TGTGCCAGCAGTGAACACGGACTAGCGGGAGCCCACGAGCAGTACTTC
j_gene: TRBJ2-1; abundance: -; d_gene: -; v_gene: TRBV7-8; CDR3aa: CASSPVRLNNEQFF; CDR3nt: TGTGCCAGCAGCCCGGTTCGATTGAACAATGAGCAGTTCTTC
j_gene: TRBJ2-7; abundance: -; d_gene: -; v_gene: TRBV6-1; CDR3aa: CASSRDWRDYEQYF; CDR3nt: TGTGCCAGCAGCCGGGACTGGAGGGACTACGAGCAGTACTTC
j_gene: TRBJ2-3; abundance: -; d_gene: -; v_gene: TRBV30; CDR3aa: CAWSGQVFTDTQYF; CDR3nt: TGTGCCTGGAGTGGACAGGTGTTCACAGATACGCAGTATTTT
j_gene: TRBJ2-7; abundance: -; d_gene: TRBD1; v_gene: TRBV5-1; CDR3aa: CASSPSGTGGDEQYF; CDR3nt: TGCGCCAGCAGCCCCTCCGGGACAGGGGGTGACGAGCAGTACTTC
j_gene: TRBJ2-3; abundance: -; d_gene: -; v_gene: TRBV10-1; CDR3aa: CASSERGGDTQYF; CDR3nt: TGCGCCAGCAGTGAGAGGGGCGGCGATACGCAGTATTTT
j_gene: TRBJ1-5; abundance: -; d_gene: -; v_gene: TRBV25-1; CDR3aa: CASSATTSNQPQHF; CDR3nt: TGTGCCAGCAGTGCCACTACGAGCAATCAGCCCCAGCATTTT